The 21 T cell receptor beta chains listed next were all sequenced from one sample in a study of blood T cells in healthy people across ages. A sample-barcoded 5' primer and a J-beta primer mix were used in a second PCR of about 7 to 12 cycles. From the 5' RACE reads, TCRdb called clonotypes with MiXCR, one entry per CDR3 protein. Of roughly 1,700,000 distinct CDR3 sequences listed, 28% are singletons. The sample consisted of blood. Receptor source: a woman aged 25 to 39 in good health.

With respect to this clonotype: A much larger clone differs by one base, so this may be a read error. The CDR3 ends on some other residue instead of the conserved phenylalanine or tryptophan, so this is likely a read error. The CDR3 nucleotides are TGTGCCAGCAGCGTACTAGAGACCCAGTACGTC. Protein: CASSVLETQYV. The V and J genes are TRBV9 and TRBJ2-5; unclear D gene. The length of the CDR3 is 11 residues. Trimming took 1 base from V and 4 from J, leaving 2 bases between them. Germline loops: CDR1 SGDLS, CDR2 YYNGEE.

A remark on this clonotype: A much more abundant neighbour one base away suggests this may be a read error. This chain links TRBV5-1 with TRBJ1-1, with D possibly being TRBD1 (5 bases). CDR1 SGHRS and CDR2 YFSETQ come from the germline V gene. The CDR3 has 15 amino acids. With 0 bases removed from V and 0 bases from J, the gap between germline ends came to 9 bases. The CDR3 reads CASSLAATVNTEAFF. The DNA for the CDR3 is TGCGCCAGCAGCTTGGCCGCGACAGTGAACACTGAAGCTTTCTTT.

This clonotype appeared a few times. This rearrangement joins TRBV7-9 to TRBJ1-3, with a possible D match to TRBD1 (5 bases). Germline values: CDR1 SEHNR, CDR2 FQNEAQ (reference sequence). This CDR3 spans 14 amino acids. Between the trimmed V and J ends, which lost 5 bases and 4 bases, there was a span of 12 bases. For the CDR3, the DNA is TGTGCCAGCAGCGGGGACGGAGAAGGAAACACCATATATTTT. Translation gives CASSGDGEGNTIYF.

Written as DNA, the CDR3 is TGTGCCAGCAGCTACCCGGGACGTACCTACAATGAGCAGTACTTC. Translated: CASSYPGRTYNEQYF. This chain links TRBV5-4 with TRBJ2-4, with D perhaps assigned TRBD1 or TRBD2 (5 bases each). V lost 3 bases, J lost 13 bases, and 23 bases lay in between. The CDR3 is 15 amino acids. Germline V CDR1 and CDR2: SGHNT, YYREEE (reference sequence).

The chain is built from TRBV20-1 and TRBJ2-1; no clear D gene. V gave up 2 bases and J gave up 2 bases, with 7 bases separating them. The CDR3 consists of 13 residues. Germline loops: CDR1 DFQATT, CDR2 SNEGSKA (reference sequence). DNA of the CDR3: TGCAGTGCTAGACTGTCCCCCTACAATGAGCAGTTCTTC. Protein: CSARLSPYNEQFF.

This clonotype occurred a few times. The chain recombines TRBV25-1 with TRBJ2-5, with TRBD2 identical over 7 bases. This CDR3 has 14 residues. The V segment lost 6 bases and the J segment 5 bases; nucleotides outside the gene matches: 9. Germline V gene sequence: CDR1 MGHDK, CDR2 SYGVNS. CDR3 DNA: TGTGCCAGCAGGGGGCCCGTCGGGAGGGAGACCCAGTACTTC. Its translation is CASRGPVGRETQYF.

This clonotype showed up many times. The V gene is TRBV27, the J gene TRBJ2-1; unclear D gene. V lost 4 bases, J lost 2 bases, and 9 bases lay in between. Germline V lookup: CDR1 MNHEY, CDR2 SMNVEV (reference sequence). This CDR3 has 14 residues. The CDR3 is CASSYSGTYNEQFF. The CDR3 DNA reads as TGTGCCAGCAGTTACAGTGGGACCTACAATGAGCAGTTCTTC.

This CDR3 reads CATQGETEAFF. CDR3 coding DNA: TGTGCCACTCAGGGGGAAACTGAAGCTTTCTTT. V usage is TRBV25-1 and J usage is TRBJ1-1, with TRBD1 matching 7 bases. The CDR3 has 11 amino acids. Germline V CDR1 and CDR2: MGHDK, SYGVNS. Trimming took 10 bases from V and 5 from J; bases not matched to a gene: 4.

The chain uses TRBV6-5 and TRBJ1-6; 8 bases agree with TRBD1. The V gene's germline CDR1 is MNHEY and CDR2 SVGAGI. The CDR3 length is 16 residues. Trimming cost V 2 bases and J 7 bases; bases outside gene matches: 7. The CDR3, as DNA: TGTGCCAGCAGTTACCTCGGACAGGGACCGAATTCACCCCTCCACTTT. Protein sequence: CASSYLGQGPNSPLHF.

This chain links TRBV14 with TRBJ2-1; 9 positions agree with TRBD1. This CDR3 comprises 19 residues. CDR1 and CDR2 from the germline V gene are SGHDN and FVKESK. Trimming at V came to 1 base and at J to 6 bases, leaving 16 bases not matched to a gene. The CDR3 sequence is CASSQVNGRAGTGFNEQFF. The DNA of the CDR3 is TGTGCCAGCAGCCAAGTGAACGGTAGAGCCGGGACAGGGTTCAATGAGCAGTTCTTC.

This clonotype has at least ten counts. J is TRBJ2-3 and V is TRBV12-3 or TRBV12-4; 13 bases match TRBD2. V was pared by 6 bases and J by 4 bases, with 4 bases of the junction left unmatched. The length of the CDR3 is 15 residues. The DNA of the CDR3 is TGTGCCAGCAGCCCACTAGCGGGAGGGGCAGATACGCAGTATTTT. Protein product: CASSPLAGGADTQYF.

This sequence joins TRBV29-1 and TRBJ2-5; weak D call: TRBD1 (8 bases). Germline assignment: CDR1 SQVTM and CDR2 ANQGSEA. The germline V and J ends were trimmed by 3 bases and 4 bases, with 18 bases remaining between them. The CDR3 has 15 residues. CDR3 sequence: CSVEGGGRGPETQYF. The CDR3 nucleotides read TGCAGCGTTGAGGGGGGGGGCAGGGGGCCAGAGACCCAGTACTTC.

The genes are TRBV5-1 and TRBJ2-5; the D is unclear. Germline V gene data show CDR1 as SGHRS and CDR2 as YFSETQ. The CDR3 spans 15 residues. V shed 5 bases and J shed 1 base, with 15 bases lying between them. CDR3 protein: CASREEPYPQETQYF. CDR3 nucleotides: TGCGCCAGCAGAGAGGAACCCTACCCCCAAGAGACCCAGTACTTC. The entire variable domain, with the rest obtained from reference TRBV5-1 and TRBJ2-5, is as follows: KAGVTQTPRYLIKTRGQQVTLSCSPISGHRSVSWYQQTPGQGLQFLFEYFSETQRNKGNFPGRFSGRQFSNSRSEMNVSTLELGDSALYLCASREEPYPQETQYFGPGTRLLVL.

A single count supports this clonotype. The chain combines TRBV5-1 with TRBJ2-5; 14 bases agree with TRBD2. V shed 0 bases, J shed 11 bases, and the junction held 12 bases outside the gene matches. This CDR3 comprises 17 residues. Germline lookup yields CDR1 SGHRS and CDR2 YFSETQ. CDR3 sequence reads: CASSLAPGTSGRSGQYF. In DNA, the CDR3 is TGCGCCAGCAGCTTGGCCCCCGGGACTAGCGGGAGAAGTGGGCAGTACTTC.

This clonotype was seen a handful of times. Germline is not matched at one junction end, which may reflect a read error. V usage is TRBV7-9 and J usage is TRBJ1-5; TRBD1 aligns across 7 bases. The CDR3 runs 15 residues. CDR1 SEHNR and CDR2 FQNEAQ come from the germline V gene (reference sequence). The CDR3 nucleotides are TGTGCCGGCAGCCCCGGGACAGTGAGGAATCAGCCCCAGCATTTT. The encoded protein is CAGSPGTVRNQPQHF.

V usage is TRBV28 and J usage is TRBJ1-2, with D possibly matching TRBD1 (6 bases). The V end was cut by 6 bases, the J end by 0 bases, with 14 bases between. The germline V gene has CDR1 MDHEN and CDR2 SYDVKM. CDR3 length: 15 amino acids. CDR3 loop: CASRDSTGANYGYTF. The DNA of the CDR3 is TGTGCCAGCAGGGACTCGACAGGAGCTAACTATGGCTACACCTTC.

This chain uses TRBV24-1 with TRBJ1-5; the D gene is possibly TRBD1 (5 bases). The CDR3 covers 17 residues. Trimming took off 4 bases at V and 2 bases at J, with 17 bases between the two ends. Germline loops: CDR1 KGHDR, CDR2 SFDVKD. Written as DNA, the CDR3 is TGTGCCACCAGTGAGGGAAGGGGACCGCAGGGCAATCAGCCCCAGCATTTT. Protein product: CATSEGRGPQGNQPQHF.

This clonotype was counted only a few times. The gene calls are TRBV29-1 and TRBJ2-3; D might be TRBD2 (6 bases). Germline V lookup: CDR1 SQVTM, CDR2 ANQGSEA. V was shortened by 4 bases and J by 3 bases, with 8 bases between the two germline ends. The CDR3 contains 12 residues. The CDR3 here is CSVVGGTDTQYF. CDR3 nucleotide sequence: TGCAGCGTTGTTGGGGGGACAGATACGCAGTATTTT.

This clonotype came up many times. The chain joins TRBV10-3 to TRBJ2-7; 8 bases line up with TRBD1. The germline gives CDR1 ENHRY, CDR2 SYGVKD. The V and J ends lost 3 bases and 4 bases, in that order; junction bases with no gene match: 5. The CDR3 runs to 14 residues. The CDR3 loop is CAISDGQGAYEQYF. In DNA form, the CDR3 reads TGTGCCATCAGTGACGGACAGGGAGCTTACGAGCAGTACTTC.

With respect to this clonotype: At one end the junction does not follow the germline gene, possibly because of a read error. V gene TRBV12-3 or TRBV12-4 combines with J gene TRBJ2-1; D not resolved. The CDR3 is 15 residues long. CDR3 DNA sequence: TGCGCCAGCGCAAGCTCAGAGAGCCCCTACAATGAGCAGTTCTTC. It codes for CASASSESPYNEQFF.

The J gene is TRBJ2-3, the V gene TRBV5-1; D is tentatively TRBD1 or TRBD2 (5 bases each). Germline values: CDR1 SGHRS, CDR2 YFSETQ. Trimming took off 4 bases at V and 0 bases at J, with 15 bases between the two ends. There are 16 residues in the CDR3. In DNA form, the CDR3 reads TGCGCCAGCAGCCCACCGGGGACCTCTAGCACAGATACGCAGTATTTT. The encoded protein is CASSPPGTSSTDTQYF. The complete variable domain, with remaining parts taken from reference TRBV5-1 and TRBJ2-3, reads KAGVTQTPRYLIKTRGQQVTLSCSPISGHRSVSWYQQTPGQGLQFLFEYFSETQRNKGNFPGRFSGRQFSNSRSEMNVSTLELGDSALYLCASSPPGTSSTDTQYFGPGTRLTVL.